These T cell receptor beta chains were read from a single sample in a study of Ad26.COV2.S vaccination and SARS-CoV-2 variants. The table came from immunoSEQ multiplex PCR; TCRdb's copy has only in-frame clones and leaves some out. The table lists 200,000 to 250,000 clones, 88% of them singletons, with around 10% in the top ten. The sample was peripheral blood, taken in a trial of Ad26.COV2.S vaccine versus placebo. These receptors came from a person aged 18-65 years who received the Ad26.COV2.S COVID-19 vaccine or a placebo. Both conserved end residues are part of each CDR3. A D gene is named only where the DNA matches it firmly. The size field is filled for only some rows; it gives once, few, many or a size class.

D gene	V gene	J gene	clone size	CDR3 protein	CDR3 DNA
TRBD1	TRBV9	TRBJ1-2	.	CASSVGTGARDYGYTF	TGTGCCAGCAGCGTTGGGACAGGGGCCCGGGACTATGGCTACACCTTC
.	TRBV28	TRBJ1-1	.	CASSLTVTNTEAFF	TGTGCCAGCAGTTTAACAGTAACGAACACTGAAGCTTTCTTT
TRBD2	TRBV5-6	TRBJ2-5	.	CASSRDGRETQYF	TGTGCCAGCAGCCGGGACGGGAGGGAGACCCAGTACTTC
.	TRBV19	TRBJ1-1	few	CASVFEGLNTEAFF	TGTGCCAGTGTCTTTGAGGGCTTGAACACTGAAGCTTTCTTT
TRBD1	TRBV11-2	TRBJ1-1	few	CASSSLQGAAEAFF	TGTGCCAGCAGCTCCTTACAGGGGGCGGCTGAAGCTTTCTTT
TRBD2	TRBV10-3	TRBJ2-7	few	CAISGASGVSYEQYF	TGTGCCATCAGTGGGGCTAGCGGGGTCTCCTACGAGCAGTACTTC
.	TRBV28	TRBJ1-5	.	CASSPAGRFQPQHF	TGTGCCAGCAGTCCGGCAGGGAGGTTTCAGCCCCAGCATTTT
.	TRBV5-4	TRBJ1-2	.	CASSWGGAGGYTF	TGTGCCAGCAGCTGGGGGGGGGCTGGTGGCTACACCTTC
.	TRBV7-2	TRBJ1-2	.	CASSFRRDGYTF	TGTGCCAGCAGCTTTAGACGGGATGGCTACACCTTC
.	TRBV13	TRBJ1-4	.	CASSLTRGPNEKLFF	TGTGCCAGCAGCCTCACCCGGGGCCCTAATGAAAAACTGTTTTTT
.	TRBV18	TRBJ2-2	few	CASSPSGSGELFF	TGTGCCAGCTCACCATCCGGGTCCGGGGAGCTGTTTTTT